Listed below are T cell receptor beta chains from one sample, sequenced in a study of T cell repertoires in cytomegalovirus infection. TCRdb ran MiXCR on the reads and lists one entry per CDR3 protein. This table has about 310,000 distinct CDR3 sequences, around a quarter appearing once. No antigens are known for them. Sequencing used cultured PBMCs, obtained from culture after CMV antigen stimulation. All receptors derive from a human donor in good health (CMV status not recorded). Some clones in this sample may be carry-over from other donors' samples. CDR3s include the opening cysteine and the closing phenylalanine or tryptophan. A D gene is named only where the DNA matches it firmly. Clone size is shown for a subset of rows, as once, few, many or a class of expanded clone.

CDR3nt: TGTGCCAGCAGACGGGACAGGGGAGCCGGGGCCAACGTCCTGACTTTC
CDR3aa: CASRRDRGAGANVLTF
v_gene: TRBV2
d_gene: TRBD1
abundance: few
j_gene: TRBJ2-6

CDR3nt: TGTGCCAGCAGCAGACGACAGGGAGGGGACACTGAAGCTTTCTTT
CDR3aa: CASSRRQGGDTEAFF
v_gene: TRBV7-2
d_gene: TRBD1
abundance: few
j_gene: TRBJ1-1

CDR3nt: TGTGCCAGCAGCCAAGCTCGAGCGGGAAGCACAGATACGCAGTATTTT
CDR3aa: CASSQARAGSTDTQYF
v_gene: TRBV4-2
d_gene: TRBD2
abundance: .
j_gene: TRBJ2-3

CDR3nt: TGTGCCAGTAGTATAGCGGGAGACTACAATGAGCAGTTCTTC
CDR3aa: CASSIAGDYNEQFF
v_gene: TRBV19
d_gene: .
abundance: few
j_gene: TRBJ2-1

CDR3nt: TGTGCCATCAGTGAGTCGCAAGAAGGAGAGACCCAGTACTTC
CDR3aa: CAISESQEGETQYF
v_gene: TRBV10-3
d_gene: .
abundance: few
j_gene: TRBJ2-5

CDR3nt: TGTGCCAGCAGCTTAGCGTTAGAAACCTACGAGCAGTACTTC
CDR3aa: CASSLALETYEQYF
v_gene: TRBV7-8
d_gene: .
abundance: many
j_gene: TRBJ2-7

CDR3nt: TGTGCCAGCTCACCACCGGCTAGCGGGAGATATGACAATGAGCAGTTCTTC
CDR3aa: CASSPPASGRYDNEQFF
v_gene: TRBV18
d_gene: TRBD2
abundance: many
j_gene: TRBJ2-1

CDR3nt: TGCAGCGTTCGGGGACTAGCGGGAGAGACCCAGTACTTC
CDR3aa: CSVRGLAGETQYF
v_gene: TRBV29-1
d_gene: TRBD2
abundance: few
j_gene: TRBJ2-5

CDR3nt: TGTGCCAGTAGGCGAGATTTAGCGGGACAGAATGATGAGCAGTTCTTC
CDR3aa: CASRRDLAGQNDEQFF
v_gene: TRBV19
d_gene: .
abundance: many
j_gene: TRBJ2-1

CDR3nt: TGCAGTGCTAGATCGGCGGGAACTAGCACAGATACGCAGTATTTT
CDR3aa: CSARSAGTSTDTQYF
v_gene: TRBV20-1
d_gene: .
abundance: .
j_gene: TRBJ2-3

CDR3nt: TGTGCCAGCAGACCCAGGGGCCTGCGGGCTAATTCACCCCTCCACTTT
CDR3aa: CASRPRGLRANSPLHF
v_gene: TRBV6-1
d_gene: .
abundance: many
j_gene: TRBJ1-6

CDR3nt: TGTGCCATCAGTGACCCCTCCGCGGTAGTGGGTGAAAAACTGTTTTTT
CDR3aa: CAISDPSAVVGEKLFF
v_gene: TRBV10-3
d_gene: .
abundance: .
j_gene: TRBJ1-4

CDR3nt: TGTGCCAGCGGTTCGATTAGCGGGAGCAATGAGCAGTTCTTC
CDR3aa: CASGSISGSNEQFF
v_gene: TRBV9
d_gene: TRBD2
abundance: .
j_gene: TRBJ2-1

CDR3nt: TGTGCCATCAGCGACAGAGCTGCTGACGAGCAGTACTTC
CDR3aa: CAISDRAADEQYF
v_gene: TRBV10-3
d_gene: .
abundance: few
j_gene: TRBJ2-7

CDR3nt: TGTGCCAGCAGCCCTACTAGCGGGACCTACGAGCAGTACTTC
CDR3aa: CASSPTSGTYEQYF
v_gene: TRBV7-2
d_gene: TRBD2
abundance: many
j_gene: TRBJ2-7

CDR3nt: TGTGCCAGCAGCTTATTTTTCTCAGAACAGAATGAAAAACTGTTTTTT
CDR3aa: CASSLFFSEQNEKLFF
v_gene: TRBV7-2
d_gene: .
abundance: many
j_gene: TRBJ1-4

CDR3nt: TGTGCCAGCAGCGGACAGGGCGGCACTGAAGCTTTCTTT
CDR3aa: CASSGQGGTEAFF
v_gene: TRBV7-2
d_gene: TRBD1
abundance: many
j_gene: TRBJ1-1

CDR3nt: TGTGCCAGCAGCTTACTCAGCGGTGCTCAAGAGACCCAGTACTTC
CDR3aa: CASSLLSGAQETQYF
v_gene: TRBV7-3
d_gene: .
abundance: .
j_gene: TRBJ2-5

CDR3nt: TGTGCCTGCAGCCAATACGGGAGGTGGGACAATGAGCAGTTCTTC
CDR3aa: CACSQYGRWDNEQFF
v_gene: TRBV3-1
d_gene: TRBD2
abundance: .
j_gene: TRBJ2-1

CDR3nt: TGTGCCAGCAGTATCAACAGGAGAATTTTAGCCAAAAACATTCAGTACTTC
CDR3aa: CASSINRRILAKNIQYF
v_gene: TRBV6-1
d_gene: .
abundance: few
j_gene: TRBJ2-4

CDR3nt: TGTGCCAGCAGCTTCGGGGGGCCAGGGAACATTCAGTACTTC
CDR3aa: CASSFGGPGNIQYF
v_gene: TRBV7-2
d_gene: .
abundance: many
j_gene: TRBJ2-4

CDR3nt: TGTGCCACCAGCAGAGATCCGGTGAGCTCCTACAATGAGCAGTTCTTC
CDR3aa: CATSRDPVSSYNEQFF
v_gene: TRBV15
d_gene: .
abundance: .
j_gene: TRBJ2-1

CDR3nt: TGTGCCAGCAGTGAGTCTCTCTCCTACGAGCAGTACTTC
CDR3aa: CASSESLSYEQYF
v_gene: TRBV6-1
d_gene: .
abundance: few
j_gene: TRBJ2-7

CDR3nt: TGCAGTGCTAATTCTGGACTAGCGTTCTCGGATGAGCAGTTCTTC
CDR3aa: CSANSGLAFSDEQFF
v_gene: TRBV20-1
d_gene: TRBD2
abundance: many
j_gene: TRBJ2-1

CDR3nt: TGTGCCAGCAGCGATGGACAGGTATATTACTCCTACAATGAGCAGTTCTTC
CDR3aa: CASSDGQVYYSYNEQFF
v_gene: TRBV7-2
d_gene: TRBD1
abundance: few
j_gene: TRBJ2-1

CDR3nt: TGTGCCAGCAGCTTAACCAGCGGGAGGAATACGCAGTATTTT
CDR3aa: CASSLTSGRNTQYF
v_gene: TRBV7-2
d_gene: TRBD2
abundance: many
j_gene: TRBJ2-3